This T cell receptor (beta chain) comes out of a study of blood T cell repertoires in COVID-19. About the research overall: T cells, B-cell-depleted T cells, or PBMCs supplied cDNA or gDNA.

In the original workflow: Amplified reference gene primers provided the basis for estimating nucleated cell counts. The assay was immunoSEQ multiplex PCR, and TCRdb's table has in-frame clones only and misses some. That table gives V, J and clone size, and the DNA gave D and trimming. The profile shows approximately 250,000 clones, 75% to 90% of them singletons. V lost 1 base, J lost 3 bases, and 14 bases lay in between. Germline lookup yields CDR1 SGDLS and CDR2 YYNGEE. The CDR3 length is 15 residues. Residents of about two dozen US areas, aged about 18 to 100 years, made up the participants. Cohort assignment relied on participant-reported clinical history.

The chain couples TRBV9 to TRBJ2-7; TRBD2 is a possible D gene (6 bases). The sample comprised PBMCs or T cells enriched from blood (not recorded which). The origin of this receptor is a woman aged 25 to 45 with acute COVID-19. The CDR3 sequence is CASSVQEGNVYEQYF. The CDR3 DNA reads as TGTGCCAGCAGCGTACAGGAGGGAAACGTCTACGAGCAGTACTTC.